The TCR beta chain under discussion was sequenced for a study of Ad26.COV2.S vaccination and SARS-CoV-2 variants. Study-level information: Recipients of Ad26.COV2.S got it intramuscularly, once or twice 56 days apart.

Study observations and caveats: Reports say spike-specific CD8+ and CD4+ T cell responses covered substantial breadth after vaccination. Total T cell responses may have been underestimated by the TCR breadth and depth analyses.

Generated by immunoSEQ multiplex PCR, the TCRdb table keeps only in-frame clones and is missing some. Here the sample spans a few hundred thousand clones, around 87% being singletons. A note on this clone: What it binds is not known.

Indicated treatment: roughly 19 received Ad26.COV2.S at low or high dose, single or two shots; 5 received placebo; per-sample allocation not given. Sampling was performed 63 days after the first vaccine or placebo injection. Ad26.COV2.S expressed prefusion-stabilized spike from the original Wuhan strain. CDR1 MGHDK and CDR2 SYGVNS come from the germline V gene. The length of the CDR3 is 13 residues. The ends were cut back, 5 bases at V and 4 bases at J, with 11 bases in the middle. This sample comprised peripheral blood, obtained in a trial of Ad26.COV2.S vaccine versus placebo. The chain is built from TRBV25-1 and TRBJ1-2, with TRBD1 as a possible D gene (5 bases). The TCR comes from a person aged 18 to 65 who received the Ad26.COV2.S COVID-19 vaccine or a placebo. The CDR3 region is CASSSGAGYGYTF. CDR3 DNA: TGTGCCAGCAGTAGTGGGGCCGGCTATGGCTACACCTTC.